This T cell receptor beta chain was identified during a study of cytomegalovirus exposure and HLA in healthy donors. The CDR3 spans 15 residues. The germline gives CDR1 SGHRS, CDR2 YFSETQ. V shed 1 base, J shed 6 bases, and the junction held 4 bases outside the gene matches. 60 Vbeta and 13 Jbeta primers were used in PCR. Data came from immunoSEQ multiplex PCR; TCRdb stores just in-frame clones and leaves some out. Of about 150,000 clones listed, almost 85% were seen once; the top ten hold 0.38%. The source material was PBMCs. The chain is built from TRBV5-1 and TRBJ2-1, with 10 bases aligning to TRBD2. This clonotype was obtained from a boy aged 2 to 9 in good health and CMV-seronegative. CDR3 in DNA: TGCGCCAGCAGCTTGCAAGCGGGAGGGCCCAATGAGCAGTTCTTC. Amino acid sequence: CASSLQAGGPNEQFF.